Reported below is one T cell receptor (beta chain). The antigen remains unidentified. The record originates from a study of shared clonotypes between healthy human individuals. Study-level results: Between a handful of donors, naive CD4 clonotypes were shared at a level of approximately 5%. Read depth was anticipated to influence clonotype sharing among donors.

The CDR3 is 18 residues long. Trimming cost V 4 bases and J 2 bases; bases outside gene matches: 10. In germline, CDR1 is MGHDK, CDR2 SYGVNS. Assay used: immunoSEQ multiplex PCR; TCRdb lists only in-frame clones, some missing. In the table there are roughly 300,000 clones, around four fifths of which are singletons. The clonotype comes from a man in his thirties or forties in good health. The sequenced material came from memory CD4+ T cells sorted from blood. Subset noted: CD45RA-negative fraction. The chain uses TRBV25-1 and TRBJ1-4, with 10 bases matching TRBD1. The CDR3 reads CASSAIGTGAPTNEKLFF. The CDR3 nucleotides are TGTGCCAGCAGTGCCATCGGGACAGGGGCGCCGACTAATGAAAAACTGTTTTTT.